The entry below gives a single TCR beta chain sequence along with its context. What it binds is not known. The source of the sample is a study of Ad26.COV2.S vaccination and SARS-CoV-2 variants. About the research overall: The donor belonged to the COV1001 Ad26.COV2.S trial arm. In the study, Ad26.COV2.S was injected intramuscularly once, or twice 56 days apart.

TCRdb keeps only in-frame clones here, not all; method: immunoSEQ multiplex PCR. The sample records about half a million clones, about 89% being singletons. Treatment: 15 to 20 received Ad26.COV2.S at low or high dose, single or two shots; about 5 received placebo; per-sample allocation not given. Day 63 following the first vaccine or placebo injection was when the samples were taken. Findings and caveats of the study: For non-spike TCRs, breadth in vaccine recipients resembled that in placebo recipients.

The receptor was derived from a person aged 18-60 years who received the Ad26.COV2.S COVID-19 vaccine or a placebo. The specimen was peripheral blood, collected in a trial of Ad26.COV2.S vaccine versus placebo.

The CDR3 DNA sequence: TGTGCCAGCAGAATACGACAGGGAGGGAACACCGGGGAGCTGTTTTTT. This encodes CASRIRQGGNTGELFF. V is TRBV5-4 and J is TRBJ2-2; D is perhaps TRBD1 (7 bases). Germline values: CDR1 SGHNT, CDR2 YYREEE (reference sequence). The ends were cut back, 5 bases at V and 1 base at J, with 15 bases in the middle. This CDR3 is built from 16 residues.